This TCR beta chain was identified during a study of T-cell reconstitution after alpha-beta-depleted transplantation in children. The table lists this clonotype with a few counts. Construction of the TCRbeta library involved unique molecular identifiers. From the PCR reads, TCRdb called clonotypes with MiXCR, one entry per CDR3 protein. This sample has around 410,000 distinct CDR3 sequences, with around 9.9% found just once. Trimming left V 4 bases short and J 11 bases short, with 12 bases between. Germline assignment: CDR1 SGHKS and CDR2 YYEKEE (reference sequence). CDR3 length: 12 residues. Sequencing used PBMCs from the stem cell graft donor, obtained from the stem cell graft. V gene TRBV5-5 combines with J gene TRBJ1-4; D not resolved. This TCR came from a human donor who donated a stem cell graft to a child with acute myeloid leukemia. The CDR3 spells CASSLTERKLFF. CDR3 coding DNA: TGTGCCAGCAGCCTGACGGAAAGGAAACTGTTTTTT. Full variable domain (remainder filled in from reference TRBV5-5 and TRBJ1-4): DAGVTQSPTHLIKTRGQQVTLRCSPISGHKSVSWYQQVLGQGPQFIFQYYEKEERGRGNFPDRFSARQFPNYSSELNVNALLLGDSALYLCASSLTERKLFFGSGTQLSVL.